One and the same sample provided the 4 T cell receptor beta chains below, sequenced in a study of cytomegalovirus exposure and HLA in healthy donors. PCR primers comprised 60 Vbeta and 13 Jbeta primers. TCRdb's table, derived via immunoSEQ multiplex PCR, lists solely in-frame clones and lacks some. The table lists fewer than 250,000 clones, over 75% of them singletons. Sample: PBMCs. These receptors all stem from a male donor in good health and CMV-seronegative.

CDR3 in amino acids: CASSLMVAVYEQYF. Here the CDR3 DNA reads TGTGCCAGCAGCTTAATGGTCGCGGTCTACGAGCAGTACTTC. This chain joins TRBV7-8 and TRBJ2-7; D uncertain. Germline loops: CDR1 SGHVS, CDR2 FQNEAQ. The length of the CDR3 is 14 residues. The V end lost 2 bases, the J end lost 3 bases, and 11 bases lay between the germline ends.

The V and J genes are TRBV25-1 and TRBJ2-7, with 7 bases lining up with TRBD1. Germline V gives CDR1 MGHDK, CDR2 SYGVNS. The V segment lost 1 base and the J segment 5 bases; nucleotides outside the gene matches: 8. The CDR3 is 15 amino acids. The CDR3 spells CASSESGGQAHEQYF. The CDR3 coding sequence is TGTGCCAGCAGTGAATCCGGCGGACAGGCCCACGAGCAGTACTTC.

In its sample, this clone was seen a few times. The CDR3 bases are TGTGCCAGCAGTGAAGCGGGGGGAGGCACAGATACGCAGTATTTT. Encoded protein: CASSEAGGGTDTQYF. The rearrangement joins TRBV6-4 to TRBJ2-3; TRBD2 matches at 9 bases. CDR3 length equals 15 residues. Trimming at V came to 3 bases and at J to 1 base, leaving 2 bases not matched to a gene. The germline CDR1 and CDR2 sequences are MRHNA and SNTAGT.

This chain joins TRBV6-5 and TRBJ1-5; D gene ambiguous. This CDR3 is 14 amino acids long. CDR1 is MNHEY and CDR2 is SVGAGI in the germline V gene. V dropped 5 bases and J dropped 3 bases, with 11 bases sitting between them. CDR3 DNA: TGTGCCAGCAGTACTAGGAGGGACAATCAGCCCCAGCATTTT. The encoded protein is CASSTRRDNQPQHF.